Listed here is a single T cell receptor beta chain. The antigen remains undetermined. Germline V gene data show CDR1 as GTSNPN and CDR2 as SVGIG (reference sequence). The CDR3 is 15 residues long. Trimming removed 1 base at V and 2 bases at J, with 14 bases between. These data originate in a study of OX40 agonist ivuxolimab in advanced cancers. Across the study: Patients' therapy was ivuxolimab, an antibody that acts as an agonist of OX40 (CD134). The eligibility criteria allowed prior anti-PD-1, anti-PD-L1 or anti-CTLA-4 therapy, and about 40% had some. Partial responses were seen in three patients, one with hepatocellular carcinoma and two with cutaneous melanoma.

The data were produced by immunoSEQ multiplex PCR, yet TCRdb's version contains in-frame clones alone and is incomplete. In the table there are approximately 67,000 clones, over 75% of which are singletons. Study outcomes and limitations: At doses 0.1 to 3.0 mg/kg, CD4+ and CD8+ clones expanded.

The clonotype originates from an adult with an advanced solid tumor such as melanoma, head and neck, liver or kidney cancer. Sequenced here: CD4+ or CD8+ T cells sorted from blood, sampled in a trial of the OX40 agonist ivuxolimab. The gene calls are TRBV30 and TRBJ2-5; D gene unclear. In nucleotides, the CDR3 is TGTGCCTGGAGTGCTTTTGGGATTTCACAAGAGACCCAGTACTTC. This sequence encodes CAWSAFGISQETQYF. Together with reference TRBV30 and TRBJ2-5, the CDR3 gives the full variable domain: SQTIHQWPATLVQPVGSPLSLECTVEGTSNPNLYWYRQAAGRGLQLLFYSVGIGQISSEVPQNLSASRPQDRQFILSSKKLLLSDSGFYLCAWSAFGISQETQYFGPGTRLLVL.